The text below deals with one T cell receptor (beta chain). What it binds is unknown. The data are from a study of shared clonotypes between healthy human individuals. V dropped 5 bases and J dropped 7 bases, with 18 bases sitting between them. This CDR3 contains 14 residues. Germline V gene sequence: CDR1 MDHEN, CDR2 SYDVKM. Regarding the study as a whole: The small donor group covered limited genetic and exposure diversity.

Participating donors were healthy, HIV-negative adults free of recent acute infections or vaccinations. Genomic DNA of unsorted samples came from around 84 million PBMCs. The repertoire was sequenced with immunoSEQ multiplex PCR; TCRdb's copy has only in-frame clones and lacks some. The sample holds some 480,000 clones, around 80% seen once. The sequence was collected from a woman in her forties in good health. Some clones in this sample may be carry-over from other donors' samples. This chain links TRBV28 with TRBJ2-7; D remains unclear. The material sequenced was PBMCs. The CDR3 here is CASSKAMLVGEQYF. DNA of the CDR3: TGTGCCAGCAGTAAAGCTATGCTCGTGGGGGAGCAGTACTTC.